The 14 T cell receptor beta chains presented below share a single source sample, sequenced in a study of post-analysis software for immune sequencing data. Study conclusions and caveats: With TRBV5-6, TRBV5-1 and TRBV20-1 included, 5 or 6 TRBV segments were more frequent in patients than in controls.

These TCRs are of unknown antigen specificity. cDNA libraries of TCR beta carried unique molecular identifiers. In TCRdb, the PCR reads were re-called with MiXCR into one record per CDR3 protein. The sample has a few hundred thousand distinct CDR3 sequences; less than 40% are singletons. The specimen was blood. The receptor set was obtained from a girl between 5 and 17 years old with multiple sclerosis.

The V and J genes are TRBV7-6 and TRBJ2-4; TRBD1 matches 7 bases. The CDR3 runs to 16 residues. Germline-derived CDR1 and CDR2 are SGHVS and FNYEAQ. Trimming removed 4 bases from V and 4 bases from J; junction bases left unmatched: 10. The CDR3 DNA reads TGTGCCAGCAGCTCCCTGACAGGGCCAGGAAAAAACATTCAGTACTTC. Its translation: CASSSLTGPGKNIQYF.

The table lists this clonotype with a few counts. The chain couples TRBV6-6 to TRBJ2-6, with D perhaps TRBD1 (5 bases). V was trimmed by 6 bases and J by 5 bases, leaving 14 bases between them. Germline-derived CDR1 and CDR2 are MNHNY and SVGAGI (reference sequence). The CDR3 length is 15 residues. The CDR3: CASRKTAERANVLTF. CDR3 DNA sequence: TGTGCCAGCAGAAAGACAGCCGAAAGGGCCAACGTCCTGACTTTC.

This chain uses TRBV6-2 or TRBV6-3 with TRBJ2-1; no reliable D call. The ends were cut back, 7 bases at V and 6 bases at J, with 10 bases in the middle. CDR3 length: 12 residues. Germline values: CDR1 MNHEY, CDR2 SVGEGT. The CDR3 is CASTTHPNEQFF. The CDR3 coding sequence is TGTGCCAGCACCACACATCCCAATGAGCAGTTCTTC.

The table lists this clonotype with many counts. This chain uses TRBV4-3 with TRBJ1-2; perhaps TRBD1 as D (5 bases). The V gene's germline CDR1 is LGHNA and CDR2 YSLEER. V was shortened by 0 bases and J by 10 bases, with 12 bases between the two germline ends. This CDR3 is 13 amino acids long. The CDR3 DNA reads TGCGCCAGCAGCCAAGATTTAGGACAATACTACACCTTC. It is translated as CASSQDLGQYYTF.

This sequence joins TRBV4-2 and TRBJ2-5, with 8 bases fitting TRBD2. The germline CDR1 and CDR2 sequences are LGHNA and YNFKEQ. CDR3 length equals 15 residues. Trimming took 0 bases from V and 1 from J; bases not matched to a gene: 1. CDR3 amino acids: CASSQDRGGQETQYF. The DNA for the CDR3 is TGTGCCAGCAGCCAAGATCGGGGGGGCCAAGAGACCCAGTACTTC.

This clonotype was recorded a few times. The rearrangement joins TRBV20-1 to TRBJ1-1, with 9 bases fitting TRBD1. The germline gives CDR1 DFQATT, CDR2 SNEGSKA (reference sequence). CDR3 length: 15 amino acids. V lost 0 bases, J lost 4 bases, and 6 bases stayed unmatched. As DNA, the CDR3 is TGCAGTGCTAGAGACCCGGGACAGGGATTCACTGAAGCTTTCTTT. It specifies CSARDPGQGFTEAFF.

This clonotype has just a few counts. The chain has TRBV5-1 and TRBJ1-2, with D unresolved. CDR1 is SGHRS and CDR2 is YFSETQ in the germline V gene. The germline V and J ends were trimmed by 0 bases and 0 bases, with 3 bases remaining between them. The CDR3 length is 13 residues. Written as DNA, the CDR3 is TGCGCCAGCAGCTTGGCTCCTAACTATGGCTACACCTTC. Encoded protein: CASSLAPNYGYTF.

The rearrangement links TRBV7-2 to TRBJ2-7; 9 bases match TRBD2. The CDR3 runs 14 residues. Germline values: CDR1 SGHTA, CDR2 FQGNSA. The trim removed 3 bases at V and 3 bases at J, leaving 3 bases unmatched. The CDR3 sequence: CASSFSGGHYEQYF. The CDR3 DNA follows: TGTGCCAGCAGCTTTAGCGGGGGCCACTACGAGCAGTACTTC.

The chain combines TRBV6-5 with TRBJ2-3; TRBD2 aligns across 7 bases. Germline V gene sequence: CDR1 MNHEY, CDR2 SVGAGI. The CDR3 consists of 15 residues. The ends lost 6 bases at V and 1 base at J; junction bases unmatched: 7. The CDR3 region has the DNA TGTGCCAGCAGGTACAGCGGGGCTCGCACAGATACGCAGTATTTT. Amino acid sequence: CASRYSGARTDTQYF.

The chain uses TRBV3-1 and TRBJ2-5; D unclear. From germline, CDR1 is LGHDT and CDR2 YNNKEL (reference sequence). V was cut by 5 bases and J by 5 bases, with 9 bases left in between. The CDR3 has 12 residues. CDR3 in amino acids: CASSAVVETQYF. In DNA form, the CDR3 reads TGTGCCAGCAGCGCGGTGGTGGAGACCCAGTACTTC.

A few counts support this clonotype. The rearrangement links TRBV6-5 to TRBJ1-2; TRBD1 aligns across 7 bases. The CDR3 runs to 15 residues. The germline V gene has CDR1 MNHEY and CDR2 SVGAGI. V dropped 8 bases and J dropped 4; count of bases not matched to a gene: 13. The DNA for the CDR3 is TGTGCCAGCCGCCTCGACAGGGATGGGGGCTATGGCTACACCTTC. This codes for CASRLDRDGGYGYTF.

The V and J genes are TRBV27 and TRBJ2-3; 8 nucleotides align to TRBD2. V trimming: 6 bases; J trimming: 4 bases; junction bases outside the gene matches: 12. Germline V gene data show CDR1 as MNHEY and CDR2 as SMNVEV (reference sequence). The CDR3 has 16 residues. The CDR3 sequence: CASSHLNREGSDTQYF. In DNA form, the CDR3 reads TGTGCCAGCAGCCACCTGAACCGGGAGGGTTCAGATACGCAGTATTTT.

The sample holds a few counts of this clonotype. The rearrangement joins TRBV6-5 to TRBJ1-6; D unresolved. The CDR3 is 14 amino acids. The germline V and J ends were trimmed by 6 bases and 11 bases, with 17 bases remaining between them. Germline CDR1 MNHEY, CDR2 SVGAGI. The CDR3 loop reads CASSTGWSGAPLHF. CDR3 coding DNA: TGTGCCAGCAGCACGGGGTGGTCAGGTGCACCCCTCCACTTT.

The V call is TRBV13, the J call TRBJ2-7, with D perhaps matching TRBD1 (5 bases). This CDR3 spans 14 amino acids. Germline V lookup: CDR1 PRHDT, CDR2 FYEKMQ (reference sequence). The V gene lost 5 bases and the J gene lost 3 bases, with 14 bases spanning the gap. CDR3 sequence reads: CASSRYGTGYEQYF. The CDR3 DNA reads TGTGCCAGCAGCCGATACGGAACAGGCTACGAGCAGTACTTC.